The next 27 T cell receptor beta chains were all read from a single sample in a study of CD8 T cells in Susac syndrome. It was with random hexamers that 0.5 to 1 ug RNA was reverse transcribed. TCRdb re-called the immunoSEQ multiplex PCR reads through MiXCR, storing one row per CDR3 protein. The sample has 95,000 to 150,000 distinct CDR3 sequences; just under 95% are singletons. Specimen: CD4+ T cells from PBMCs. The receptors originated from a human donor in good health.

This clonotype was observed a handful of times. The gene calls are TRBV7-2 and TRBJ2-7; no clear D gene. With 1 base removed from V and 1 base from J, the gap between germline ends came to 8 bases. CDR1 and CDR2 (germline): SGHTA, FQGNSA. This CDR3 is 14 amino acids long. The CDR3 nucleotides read TGTGCCAGCAGCTTAGACGCCGGTTCCTACGAGCAGTACTTC. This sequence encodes CASSLDAGSYEQYF.

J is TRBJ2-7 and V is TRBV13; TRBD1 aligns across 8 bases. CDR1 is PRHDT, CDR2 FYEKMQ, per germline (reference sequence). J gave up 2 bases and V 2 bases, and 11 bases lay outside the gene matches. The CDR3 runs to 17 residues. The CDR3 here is CASSLLITGTGAYEQYF. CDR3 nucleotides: TGTGCCAGCAGCTTACTTATCACCGGGACAGGCGCCTACGAGCAGTACTTC.

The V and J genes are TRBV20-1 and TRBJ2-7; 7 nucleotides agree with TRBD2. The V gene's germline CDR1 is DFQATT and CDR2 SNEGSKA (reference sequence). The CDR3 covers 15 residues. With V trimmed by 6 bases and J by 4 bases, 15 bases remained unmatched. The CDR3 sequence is CSATDIRAGIYEQYF. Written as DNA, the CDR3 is TGCAGTGCCACAGACATCCGAGCGGGAATTTACGAGCAGTACTTC.

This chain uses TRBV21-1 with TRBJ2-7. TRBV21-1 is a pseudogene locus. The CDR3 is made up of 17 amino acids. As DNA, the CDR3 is TGTGCCAGCAGCAAAGTATATCCGACACCTGGCTCCTACGAGCAGTACTTC. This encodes CASSKVYPTPGSYEQYF.

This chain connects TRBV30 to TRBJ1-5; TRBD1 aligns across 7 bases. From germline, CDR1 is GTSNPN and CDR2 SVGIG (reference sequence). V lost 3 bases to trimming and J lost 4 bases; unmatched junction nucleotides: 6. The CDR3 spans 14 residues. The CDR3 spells CAWSLTGRNQPQHF. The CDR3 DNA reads TGTGCCTGGAGCCTGACAGGGCGAAATCAGCCCCAGCATTTT.

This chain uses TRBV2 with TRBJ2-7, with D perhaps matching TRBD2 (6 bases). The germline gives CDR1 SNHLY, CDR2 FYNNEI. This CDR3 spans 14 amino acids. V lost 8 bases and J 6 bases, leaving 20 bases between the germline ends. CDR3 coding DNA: TGTGCCAGCGCCGGTAGCGGCCCGATTGGCGAGCAGTACTTC. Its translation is CASAGSGPIGEQYF.

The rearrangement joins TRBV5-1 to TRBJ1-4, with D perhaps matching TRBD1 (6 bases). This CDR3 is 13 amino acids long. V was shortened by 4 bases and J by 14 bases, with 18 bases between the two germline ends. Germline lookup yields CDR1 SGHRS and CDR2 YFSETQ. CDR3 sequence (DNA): TGCGCCAGCAGCCTGGGAGATACAGGGCGGCTGTTTTTT. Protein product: CASSLGDTGRLFF.

The CDR3 DNA sequence: TGCGCCAGCAGCCTGGCTAGGGCCAGCACAGATACGCAGTATTTT. Translated: CASSLARASTDTQYF. The chain couples TRBV5-1 to TRBJ2-3, with unresolved D. Germline assignment: CDR1 SGHRS and CDR2 YFSETQ. V was cut by 4 bases and J by 0 bases, with 12 bases left in between. The CDR3 consists of 15 residues.

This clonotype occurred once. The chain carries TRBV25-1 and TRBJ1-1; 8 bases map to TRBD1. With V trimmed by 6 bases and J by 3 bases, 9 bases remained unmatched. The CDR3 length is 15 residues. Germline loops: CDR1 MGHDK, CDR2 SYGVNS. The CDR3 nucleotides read TGTGCCAGCAGCGCCCCTACAGGGGGGGACACTGAAGCTTTCTTT. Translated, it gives CASSAPTGGDTEAFF.

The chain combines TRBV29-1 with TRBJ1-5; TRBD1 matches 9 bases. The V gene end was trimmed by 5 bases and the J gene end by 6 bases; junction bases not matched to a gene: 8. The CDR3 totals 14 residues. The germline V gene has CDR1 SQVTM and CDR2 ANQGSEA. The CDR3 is CSVSDRGEGQPQHF. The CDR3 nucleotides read TGCAGCGTTTCGGACAGGGGAGAGGGTCAGCCCCAGCATTTT.

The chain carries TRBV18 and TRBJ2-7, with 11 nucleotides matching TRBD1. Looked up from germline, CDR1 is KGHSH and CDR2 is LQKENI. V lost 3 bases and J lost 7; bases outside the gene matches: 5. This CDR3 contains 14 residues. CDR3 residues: CASSPGTGGREQYF. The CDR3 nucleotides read TGTGCCAGCTCACCCGGGACAGGGGGTCGGGAGCAGTACTTC.

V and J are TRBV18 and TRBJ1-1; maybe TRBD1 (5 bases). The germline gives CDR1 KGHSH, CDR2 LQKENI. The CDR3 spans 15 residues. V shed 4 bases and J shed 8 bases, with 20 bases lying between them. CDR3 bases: TGTGCCAGCTCACTTATGGGAACAGGTGATCAGGAAGCTTTCTTT. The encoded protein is CASSLMGTGDQEAFF.

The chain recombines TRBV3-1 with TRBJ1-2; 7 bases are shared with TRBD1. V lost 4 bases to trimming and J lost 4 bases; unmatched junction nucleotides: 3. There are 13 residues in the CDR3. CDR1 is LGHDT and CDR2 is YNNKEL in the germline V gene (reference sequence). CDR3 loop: CASSLTGAYGYTF. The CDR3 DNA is TGTGCCAGCAGCCTAACAGGGGCCTATGGCTACACCTTC.

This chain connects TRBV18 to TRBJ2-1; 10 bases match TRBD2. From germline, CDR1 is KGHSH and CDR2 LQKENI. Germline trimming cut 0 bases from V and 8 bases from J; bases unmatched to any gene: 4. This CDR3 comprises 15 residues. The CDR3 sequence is CASSPPSGRADEQFF. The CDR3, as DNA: TGTGCCAGCTCACCACCGAGCGGGAGGGCCGATGAGCAGTTCTTC.

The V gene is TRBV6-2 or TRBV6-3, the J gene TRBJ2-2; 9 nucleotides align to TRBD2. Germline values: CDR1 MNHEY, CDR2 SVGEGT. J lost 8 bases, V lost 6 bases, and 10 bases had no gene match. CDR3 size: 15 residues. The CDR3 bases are TGTGCCAGCAGCGCCCCGGCGGGAGGGAGAGGGGAGCTGTTTTTT. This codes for CASSAPAGGRGELFF.

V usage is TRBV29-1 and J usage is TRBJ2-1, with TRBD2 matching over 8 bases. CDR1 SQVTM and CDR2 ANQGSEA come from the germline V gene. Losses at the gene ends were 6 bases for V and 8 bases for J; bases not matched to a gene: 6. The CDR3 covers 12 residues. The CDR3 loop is CSVMREEDEQFF. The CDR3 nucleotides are TGCAGCGTGATGCGGGAGGAGGATGAGCAGTTCTTC.

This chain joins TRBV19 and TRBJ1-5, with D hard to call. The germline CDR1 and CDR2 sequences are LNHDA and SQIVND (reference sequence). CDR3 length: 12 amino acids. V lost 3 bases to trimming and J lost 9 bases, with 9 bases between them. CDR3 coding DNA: TGTGCCAGTAGTATTAGAGAAGGGCCCCAGCATTTT. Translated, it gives CASSIREGPQHF.

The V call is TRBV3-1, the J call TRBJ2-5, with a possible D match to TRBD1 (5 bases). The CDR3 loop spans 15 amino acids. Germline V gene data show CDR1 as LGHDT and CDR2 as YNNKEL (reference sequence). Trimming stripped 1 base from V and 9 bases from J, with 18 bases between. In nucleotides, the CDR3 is TGTGCCAGCAGCCAAGTGGTCAGGGCTCCTTCGGCCCAGTACTTC. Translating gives CASSQVVRAPSAQYF.

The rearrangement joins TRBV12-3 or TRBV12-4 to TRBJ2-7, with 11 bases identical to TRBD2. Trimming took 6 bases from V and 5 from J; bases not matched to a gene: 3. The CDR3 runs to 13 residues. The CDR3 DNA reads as TGTGCCAGCAGGACTAGCGGGACTCACGAGCAGTACTTC. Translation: CASRTSGTHEQYF.

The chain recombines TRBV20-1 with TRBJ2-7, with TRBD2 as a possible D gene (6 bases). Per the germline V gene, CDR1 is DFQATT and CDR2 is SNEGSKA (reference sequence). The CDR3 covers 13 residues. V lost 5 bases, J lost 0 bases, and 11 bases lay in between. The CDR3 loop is CSAHRDFSYEQYF. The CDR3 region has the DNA TGCAGTGCTCATCGGGACTTCTCCTACGAGCAGTACTTC.

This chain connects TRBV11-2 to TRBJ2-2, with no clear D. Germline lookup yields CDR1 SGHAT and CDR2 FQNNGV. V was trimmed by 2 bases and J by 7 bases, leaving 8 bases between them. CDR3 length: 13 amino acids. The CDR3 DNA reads TGTGCCAGCAGCTTACAGCTGGGCGGGGAGCTGTTTTTT. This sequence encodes CASSLQLGGELFF.

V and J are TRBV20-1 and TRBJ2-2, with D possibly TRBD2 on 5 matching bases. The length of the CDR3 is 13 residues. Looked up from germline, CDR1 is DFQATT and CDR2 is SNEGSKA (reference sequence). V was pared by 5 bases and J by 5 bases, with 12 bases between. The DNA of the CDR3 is TGCAGTGCTCACTATAGGGAGACCGGGGAGCTGTTTTTT. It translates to CSAHYRETGELFF.

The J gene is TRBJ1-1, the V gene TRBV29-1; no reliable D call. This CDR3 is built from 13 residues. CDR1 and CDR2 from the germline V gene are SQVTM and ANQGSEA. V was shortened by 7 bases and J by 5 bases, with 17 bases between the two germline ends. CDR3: CSALLSLGTEAFF. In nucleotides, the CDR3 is TGCAGCGCCCTCCTGTCCCTGGGAACTGAAGCTTTCTTT.

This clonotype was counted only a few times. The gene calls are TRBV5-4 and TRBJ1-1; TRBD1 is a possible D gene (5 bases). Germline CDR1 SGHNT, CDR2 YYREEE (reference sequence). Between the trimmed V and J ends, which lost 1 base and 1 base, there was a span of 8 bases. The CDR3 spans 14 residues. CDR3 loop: CASSLLGENTEAFF. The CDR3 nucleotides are TGTGCCAGCAGCTTGTTGGGGGAGAACACTGAAGCTTTCTTT.

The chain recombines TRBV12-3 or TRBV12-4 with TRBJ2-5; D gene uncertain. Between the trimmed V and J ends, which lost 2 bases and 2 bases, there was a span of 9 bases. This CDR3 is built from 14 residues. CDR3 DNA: TGTGCCAGCAGTTTATTCCCGGAACAAGAGACCCAGTACTTC. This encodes CASSLFPEQETQYF.

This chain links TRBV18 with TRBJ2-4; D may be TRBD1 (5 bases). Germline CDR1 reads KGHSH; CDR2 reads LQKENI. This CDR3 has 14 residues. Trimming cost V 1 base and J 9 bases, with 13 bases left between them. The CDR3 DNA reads TGTGCCAGCTCACCACGGTGGCAGGGCGGCATTCAGTACTTC. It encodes CASSPRWQGGIQYF.

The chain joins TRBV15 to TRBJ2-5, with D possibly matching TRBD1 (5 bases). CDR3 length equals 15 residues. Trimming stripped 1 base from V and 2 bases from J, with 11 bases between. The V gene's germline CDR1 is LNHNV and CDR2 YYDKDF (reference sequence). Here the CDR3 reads CATSRVGQGQETQYF. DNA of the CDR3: TGTGCCACCAGCAGAGTTGGGCAGGGACAAGAGACCCAGTACTTC. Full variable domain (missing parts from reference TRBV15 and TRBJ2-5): DAMVIQNPRYQVTQFGKPVTLSCSQTLNHNVMYWYQQKSSQAPKLLFHYYDKDFNNEADTPDNFQSRRPNTSFCFLDIRSPGLGDTAMYLCATSRVGQGQETQYFGPGTRLLVL.